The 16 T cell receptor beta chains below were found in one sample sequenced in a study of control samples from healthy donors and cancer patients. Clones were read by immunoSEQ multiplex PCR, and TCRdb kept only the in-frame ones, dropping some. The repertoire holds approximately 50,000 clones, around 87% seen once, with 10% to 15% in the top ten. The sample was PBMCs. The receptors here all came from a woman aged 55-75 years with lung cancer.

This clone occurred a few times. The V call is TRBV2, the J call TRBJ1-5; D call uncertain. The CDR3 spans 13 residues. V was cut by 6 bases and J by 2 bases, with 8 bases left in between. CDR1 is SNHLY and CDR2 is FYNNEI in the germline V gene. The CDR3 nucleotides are TGTGCCAGCAGAAAAGAACGCAATCAGCCCCAGCATTTT. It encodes CASRKERNQPQHF. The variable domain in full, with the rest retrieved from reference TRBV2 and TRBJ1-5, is EPEVTQTPSHQVTQMGQEVILRCVPISNHLYFYWYRQILGQKVEFLVSFYNNEISEKSEIFDDQFSVERPDGSNFTLKIRSTKLEDSAMYFCASRKERNQPQHFGDGTRLSIL.

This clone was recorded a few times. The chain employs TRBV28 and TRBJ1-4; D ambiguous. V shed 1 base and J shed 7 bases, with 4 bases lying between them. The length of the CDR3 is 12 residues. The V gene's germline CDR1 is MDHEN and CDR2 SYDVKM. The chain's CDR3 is CASSLYVEKLFF. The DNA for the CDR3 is TGTGCCAGCAGTTTATATGTTGAAAAACTGTTTTTT.

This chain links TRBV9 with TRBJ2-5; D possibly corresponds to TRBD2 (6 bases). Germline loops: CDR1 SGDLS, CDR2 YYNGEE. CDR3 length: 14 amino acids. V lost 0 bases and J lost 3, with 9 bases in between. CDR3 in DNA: TGTGCCAGCAGCGTAGGTCTAGCGAAAGAGACCCAGTACTTC. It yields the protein CASSVGLAKETQYF.

This CDR3 reads CATGDTTDTQYF. CDR3 in DNA: TGTGCCACAGGGGACACCACAGATACGCAGTATTTT. The chain has TRBV24-1 and TRBJ2-3, with a tentative D call TRBD1 (6 bases). The germline CDR1 and CDR2 sequences are KGHDR and SFDVKD. V was shortened by 10 bases and J by 2 bases, with 9 bases between the two germline ends. This CDR3 has 12 amino acids.

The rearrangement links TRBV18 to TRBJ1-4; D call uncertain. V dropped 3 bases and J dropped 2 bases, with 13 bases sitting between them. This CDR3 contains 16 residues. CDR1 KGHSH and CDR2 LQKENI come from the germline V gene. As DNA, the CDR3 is TGTGCCAGCTCACCCTTCACACGCGGGACTAATGAAAAACTGTTTTTT. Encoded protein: CASSPFTRGTNEKLFF.

CDR3 residues: CASSPSGNSYEQYF. DNA of the CDR3: TGTGCCAGCAGCCCTAGCGGGAACTCCTACGAGCAGTACTTC. J is TRBJ2-7 and V is TRBV7-3, with 9 nucleotides matching TRBD2. Losses at the gene ends were 5 bases for V and 0 bases for J; bases not matched to a gene: 2. The CDR3 extends over 14 amino acids. Germline loops: CDR1 SGHTA, CDR2 FQGTGA.

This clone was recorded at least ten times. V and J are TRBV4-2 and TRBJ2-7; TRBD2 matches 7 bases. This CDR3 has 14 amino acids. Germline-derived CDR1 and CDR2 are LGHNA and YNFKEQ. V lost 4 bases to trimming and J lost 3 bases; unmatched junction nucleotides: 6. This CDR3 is CASSPEERGYEQYF. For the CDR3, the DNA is TGTGCCAGCAGCCCCGAAGAGCGGGGCTACGAGCAGTACTTC.

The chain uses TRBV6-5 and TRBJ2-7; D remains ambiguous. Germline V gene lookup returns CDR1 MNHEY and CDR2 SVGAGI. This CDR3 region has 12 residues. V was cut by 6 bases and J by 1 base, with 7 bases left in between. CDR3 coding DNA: TGTGCCAGCAGGGCGAATTCCTACGAGCAGTACTTC. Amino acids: CASRANSYEQYF.

Here the CDR3 DNA reads TGTGCCAGCAGCTTGAAGTCGGACGGACCCGAAAAACTGTTTTTT. It encodes CASSLKSDGPEKLFF. This chain connects TRBV5-4 to TRBJ1-4; no clear D. V lost 1 base and J 8 bases, leaving 15 bases between the germline ends. The CDR3 sequence is 15 residues long. Germline CDR1 SGHNT, CDR2 YYREEE (reference sequence).

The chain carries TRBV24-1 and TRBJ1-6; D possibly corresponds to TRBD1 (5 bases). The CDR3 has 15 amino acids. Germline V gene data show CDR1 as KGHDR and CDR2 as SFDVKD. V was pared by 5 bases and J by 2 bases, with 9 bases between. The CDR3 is CATSVGVAYNSPLHF. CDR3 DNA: TGTGCCACCAGTGTGGGGGTGGCCTATAATTCACCCCTCCACTTT.

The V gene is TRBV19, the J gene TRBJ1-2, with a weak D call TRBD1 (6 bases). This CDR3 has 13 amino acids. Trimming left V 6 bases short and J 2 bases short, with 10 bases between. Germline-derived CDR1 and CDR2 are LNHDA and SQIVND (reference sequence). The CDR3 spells CASRRDTNYGYTF. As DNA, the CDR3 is TGTGCCAGTAGACGGGACACCAACTATGGCTACACCTTC.

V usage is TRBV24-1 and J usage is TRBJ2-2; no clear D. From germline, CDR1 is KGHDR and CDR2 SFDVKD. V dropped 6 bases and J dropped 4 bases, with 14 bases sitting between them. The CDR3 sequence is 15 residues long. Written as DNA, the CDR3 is TGTGCCACCAGTTCGGCCGAAGGGTCCACCGGGGAGCTGTTTTTT. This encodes CATSSAEGSTGELFF.

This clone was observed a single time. The CDR3 DNA reads TGCGCCAGCAGCTTACAGGGGGCGGGCACAGATACGCAGTATTTT. Its protein product is CASSLQGAGTDTQYF. The chain couples TRBV5-1 to TRBJ2-3; TRBD1 agrees at 9 bases. The CDR3 totals 15 residues. In germline, CDR1 is SGHRS, CDR2 YFSETQ. Losses at the gene ends were 2 bases for V and 1 base for J; bases not matched to a gene: 2.

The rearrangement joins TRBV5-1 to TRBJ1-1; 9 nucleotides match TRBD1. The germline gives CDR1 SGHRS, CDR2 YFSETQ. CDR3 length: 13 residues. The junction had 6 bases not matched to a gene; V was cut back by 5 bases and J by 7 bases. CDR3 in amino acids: CASRRTGGNEAFF. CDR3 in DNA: TGCGCCAGCAGACGTACAGGGGGCAATGAAGCTTTCTTT.

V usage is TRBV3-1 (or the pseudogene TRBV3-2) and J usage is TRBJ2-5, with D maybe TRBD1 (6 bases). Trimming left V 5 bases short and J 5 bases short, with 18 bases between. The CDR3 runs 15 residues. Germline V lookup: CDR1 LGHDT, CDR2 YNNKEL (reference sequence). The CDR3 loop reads CASSYLLQGRETQYF. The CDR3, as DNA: TGTGCCAGCAGCTACCTATTACAGGGTAGGGAGACCCAGTACTTC.

The CDR3 coding sequence is TGTGCCAGCAGAGAGCACGCGAGCGGGGAGCTGTTTTTT. Its translation: CASREHASGELFF. The chain uses TRBV6-5 and TRBJ2-2; D not certain. Trimming took 6 bases from V and 7 from J, leaving 12 bases between them. Germline CDR1 and CDR2: MNHEY and SVGAGI. This CDR3 comprises 13 residues.